The clone carrying this TCR beta chain showed up just a few times. Its antigen is not known. This specimen belongs to a study of CD8 T cells in ankylosing spondylitis. This CDR3 comprises 11 residues. Germline loops: CDR1 SGHTA, CDR2 FQGNSA. V lost 7 bases and J lost 5, with 8 bases in between. General study points: Within matched ankylosing spondylitis synovial fluid, disease-linked clones were reportedly significantly enriched. For ankylosing spondylitis blood, a TCR beta motif of seven to nine highly homologous variants appeared characteristic.

By quantitative 5'-RACE with molecular barcodes, the TCR beta libraries were made. TCRdb called the 5' RACE reads again in MiXCR, with one record for every CDR3 protein. There are around 18,000 distinct CDR3 sequences in the sample; 7.5% to 9.5% occur only once, and approximately 38% lies in the top ten. This clonotype was sampled from a male donor with ankylosing spondylitis or in good health (not recorded which). What was sequenced was blood. The genes are TRBV7-2 and TRBJ1-1, with unresolved D. CDR3 sequence reads: CASTRFTEAFF. DNA for the CDR3: TGTGCCAGCACCCGATTTACTGAAGCTTTCTTT.